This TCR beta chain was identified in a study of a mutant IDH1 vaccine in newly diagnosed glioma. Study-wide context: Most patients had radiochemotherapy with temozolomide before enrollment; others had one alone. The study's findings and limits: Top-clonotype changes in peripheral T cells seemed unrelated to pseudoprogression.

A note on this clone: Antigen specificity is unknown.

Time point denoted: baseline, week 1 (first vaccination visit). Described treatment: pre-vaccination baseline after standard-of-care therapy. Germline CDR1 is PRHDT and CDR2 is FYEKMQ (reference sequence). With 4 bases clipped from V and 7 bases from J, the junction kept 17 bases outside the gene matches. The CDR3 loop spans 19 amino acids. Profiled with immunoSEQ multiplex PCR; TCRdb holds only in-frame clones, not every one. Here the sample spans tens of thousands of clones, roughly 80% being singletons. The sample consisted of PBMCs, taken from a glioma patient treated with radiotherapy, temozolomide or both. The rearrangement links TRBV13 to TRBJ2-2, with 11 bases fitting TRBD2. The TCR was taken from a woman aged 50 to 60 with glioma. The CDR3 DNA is TGTGCCAGCAGCTCCCCGGACACTAGCGGGGGTCTTCTGGGCGGGGAGCTGTTTTTT. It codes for CASSSPDTSGGLLGGELFF.